One and the same sample provided the 27 T cell receptor beta chains below, sequenced in a study of shared clonotypes between healthy human individuals. Assay used: immunoSEQ multiplex PCR; TCRdb lists only in-frame clones, some missing. The sample consists of about 490,000 clones, around 73% of them appearing once. Sequencing was performed on PBMCs. These receptors came from a woman in her 40s in good health. Some clones in this sample may be carry-over from other donors' samples.

V gene TRBV19 combines with J gene TRBJ2-5; 9 bases line up with TRBD2. V dropped 2 bases and J dropped 5; count of bases not matched to a gene: 12. The CDR3 loop spans 17 amino acids. The germline gives CDR1 LNHDA, CDR2 SQIVND (reference sequence). Here the CDR3 reads CASSIREGGRAGETQYF. DNA for the CDR3: TGTGCCAGTAGTATACGGGAAGGCGGGAGGGCCGGGGAGACCCAGTACTTC. Full variable domain (remainder filled in from reference TRBV19 and TRBJ2-5): DGGITQSPKYLFRKEGQNVTLSCEQNLNHDAMYWYRQDPGQGLRLIYYSQIVNDFQKGDIAEGYSVSREKKESFPLTVTSAQKNPTAFYLCASSIREGGRAGETQYFGPGTRLLVL.

CDR3 sequence (DNA): TGCGCCAGCACACAGGGGGCTCGCTGGGGCACTGAAGCTTTCTTT. Translated, it gives CASTQGARWGTEAFF. The rearrangement links TRBV5-1 to TRBJ1-1, with TRBD1 matching 9 bases. The trim removed 6 bases at V and 4 bases at J, leaving 10 bases unmatched. CDR1 is SGHRS, CDR2 YFSETQ, per germline. This CDR3 is built from 15 residues.

J is TRBJ2-1 and V is TRBV7-9; possible D gene TRBD2, 5 bases. Germline values: CDR1 SEHNR, CDR2 FQNEAQ (reference sequence). The CDR3 covers 12 residues. Trimming stripped 5 bases from V and 5 bases from J, with 7 bases between. The CDR3 DNA reads as TGTGCCAGCAGCCCCGGGAACAATGAGCAGTTCTTC. Protein product: CASSPGNNEQFF.

The chain joins TRBV5-1 to TRBJ2-7, with D possibly being TRBD2 (5 bases). Trimming cost V 0 bases and J 2 bases, with 15 bases left between them. Germline-derived CDR1 and CDR2 are SGHRS and YFSETQ. The CDR3 contains 16 residues. In DNA form, the CDR3 reads TGCGCCAGCAGCTTGGTGTGGCAGCGGCGCCCCTACGAGCAGTACTTC. Its protein product is CASSLVWQRRPYEQYF.

The chain employs TRBV5-4 and TRBJ2-2; 11 bases line up with TRBD2. CDR1 is SGHNT, CDR2 YYREEE, per germline (reference sequence). The CDR3 is 19 residues long. V trimming: 3 bases; J trimming: 7 bases; junction bases outside the gene matches: 17. CDR3 region: CASSSPQTSGAPGGGELFF. In nucleotides, the CDR3 is TGTGCCAGCAGCTCGCCCCAGACTAGCGGGGCCCCAGGGGGCGGGGAGCTGTTTTTT. The whole variable domain, filled in from reference TRBV5-4 and TRBJ2-2, reads ETGVTQSPTHLIKTRGQQVTLRCSSQSGHNTVSWYQQALGQGPQFIFQYYREEENGRGNFPPRFSGLQFPNYSSELNVNALELDDSALYLCASSSPQTSGAPGGGELFFGEGSRLTVL.

The genes are TRBV28 and TRBJ1-4; TRBD1 matches at 8 bases. V gave up 5 bases and J gave up 6 bases; unmatched junction bases: 8. The germline gives CDR1 MDHEN, CDR2 SYDVKM. This CDR3 is 15 amino acids long. The CDR3 region has the DNA TGTGCCAGCAGTACCCAGGGGGCGGGGGATGAAAAACTGTTTTTT. This gives the protein CASSTQGAGDEKLFF.

The chain is built from TRBV7-3 and TRBJ2-2; D unclear. The CDR3 has 13 residues. Germline loops: CDR1 SGHTA, CDR2 FQGTGA. The V end was cut by 8 bases, the J end by 0 bases, with 7 bases between. The CDR3 bases are TGTGCCAGCGGTACCTCGAACACCGGGGAGCTGTTTTTT. Its protein is CASGTSNTGELFF.

Points on this clone: A far larger clone differs by one base, so this is likely a read error. Written as DNA, the CDR3 is TGTGCCTCCCTCCGACTAGCGGTAACCGGGGAGCTGTTTTTT. Amino acids: CASLRLAVTGELFF. This chain joins TRBV30 and TRBJ2-2; 9 bases are a match to TRBD2. Germline V CDR1 and CDR2: GTSNPN, SVGIG (reference sequence). The V segment lost 7 bases and the J segment 5 bases; nucleotides outside the gene matches: 8. CDR3 length: 14 residues.

The V and J genes are TRBV28 and TRBJ1-2; D call uncertain. The CDR3 has 15 amino acids. V lost 3 bases to trimming and J lost 1 base, with 12 bases between them. Germline V lookup: CDR1 MDHEN, CDR2 SYDVKM. CDR3 loop: CASSFPTRDNYGYTF. The DNA for the CDR3 is TGTGCCAGCAGTTTCCCCACGAGAGATAACTATGGCTACACCTTC.

The table lists this clone with a count of one. The V call is TRBV5-1, the J call TRBJ2-1; tentatively, D is TRBD1 (5 bases). Trimming removed 0 bases from V and 6 bases from J, with 13 bases in between. The CDR3 sequence is 15 residues long. Germline values: CDR1 SGHRS, CDR2 YFSETQ. Written as DNA, the CDR3 is TGCGCCAGCAGCTTGGGGCTCACAGGATGCAATGAGCAGTTCTTC. It specifies CASSLGLTGCNEQFF.

The chain is built from TRBV7-2 and TRBJ2-2; D ambiguous. V lost 0 bases and J lost 0, with 11 bases in between. The germline gives CDR1 SGHTA, CDR2 FQGNSA. The CDR3 is 17 amino acids. The CDR3 here is CASSLAGGGSNTGELFF. In DNA, the CDR3 is TGTGCCAGCAGCTTAGCTGGCGGCGGATCGAACACCGGGGAGCTGTTTTTT. The variable domain in full, with the rest retrieved from reference TRBV7-2 and TRBJ2-2, is GAGVSQSPSNKVTEKGKDVELRCDPISGHTALYWYRQSLGQGLEFLIYFQGNSAPDKSGLPSDRFSAERTGGSVSTLTIQRTQQEDSAVYLCASSLAGGGSNTGELFFGEGSRLTVL.

This chain connects TRBV5-1 to TRBJ2-7, with D possibly being TRBD1 or TRBD2 (5 bases each). Between the trimmed V and J ends, which lost 1 base and 2 bases, there was a span of 10 bases. Germline CDR1 SGHRS, CDR2 YFSETQ. CDR3 length: 14 residues. CDR3 protein: CASSLSGGAYEQYF. The CDR3, as DNA: TGCGCCAGCAGCTTGAGTGGGGGTGCCTACGAGCAGTACTTC.

The gene calls are TRBV7-6 and TRBJ2-1, with 7 bases matching TRBD2. CDR1 SGHVS and CDR2 FNYEAQ come from the germline V gene. Unmatched junction bases numbered 4, after V lost 7 bases and J lost 1 base. The CDR3 extends over 14 amino acids. The CDR3 sequence is CASNSGRSYNEQFF. The CDR3 region has the DNA TGTGCCAGCAACTCCGGGAGGTCCTACAATGAGCAGTTCTTC.

This CDR3 is CASSISGHNGGGYTF. CDR3 DNA: TGTGCCAGTAGTATATCCGGACACAACGGAGGAGGCTACACCTTC. This sequence joins TRBV19 and TRBJ1-2, with D perhaps TRBD1 (5 bases). This CDR3 spans 15 amino acids. Trimming left V 2 bases short and J 8 bases short, with 18 bases between. The V gene's germline CDR1 is LNHDA and CDR2 SQIVND (reference sequence).

The chain links TRBV20-1 to TRBJ2-1, with D unresolved. Trimming stripped 6 bases from V and 7 bases from J, with 7 bases between. This CDR3 contains 10 residues. Germline-derived CDR1 and CDR2 are DFQATT and SNEGSKA (reference sequence). In nucleotides, the CDR3 is TGCAGTGCCAAGGGTAATGAGCAGTTCTTC. This gives the protein CSAKGNEQFF.

Many counts were recorded for this clone. Other DNA sequences in this sample translate to the same CDR3. The chain carries TRBV7-3 and TRBJ2-3; TRBD2 might be the D (6 bases). V lost 2 bases and J lost 0, with 12 bases in between. The germline V gene encodes CDR1 SGHTA and CDR2 FQGTGA. This CDR3 region has 16 residues. Here the CDR3 reads CASSLGLLSSTDTQYF. CDR3 coding DNA: TGTGCCAGCAGCTTAGGACTACTATCTAGCACAGATACGCAGTATTTT.

The chain joins TRBV5-1 to TRBJ2-5, with 13 positions matching TRBD2. Germline V gene sequence: CDR1 SGHRS, CDR2 YFSETQ. The length of the CDR3 is 15 residues. After removal of 3 bases from V and 5 bases from J, the junction contained 4 bases not matched to a gene. The CDR3 DNA is TGCGCCAGCAGCTGGACTAGCGGGAGTTGGGAGACCCAGTACTTC. This translates into CASSWTSGSWETQYF.

This chain connects TRBV28 to TRBJ1-2; maybe TRBD1 (5 bases). V gave up 8 bases and J gave up 7 bases, with 23 bases separating them. This CDR3 has 15 residues. CDR1 MDHEN and CDR2 SYDVKM come from the germline V gene. The CDR3 DNA reads TGTGCCAGCGGTCCCCCGGGAGGGGAGGCGGGTGGCTACACCTTC. It is translated as CASGPPGGEAGGYTF.

The V gene is TRBV7-2, the J gene TRBJ1-1; D perhaps matches TRBD1 (6 bases). CDR3 length: 13 amino acids. Trimming cost V 1 base and J 11 bases, with 14 bases left between them. Germline-derived CDR1 and CDR2 are SGHTA and FQGNSA. The CDR3 nucleotides read TGTGCCAGCAGCTTAGACAGGGCGTCGGGGGCTTTCTTT. It codes for CASSLDRASGAFF.

The sample holds a few counts of this clone. V gene TRBV30 combines with J gene TRBJ2-7; D gene ambiguous. This CDR3 is built from 12 residues. Looked up from germline, CDR1 is GTSNPN and CDR2 is SVGIG (reference sequence). Between the trimmed V and J ends, which lost 5 bases and 0 bases, there was a span of 8 bases. This chain's CDR3 is CAWGPNSYEQYF. Here the CDR3 DNA reads TGTGCCTGGGGGCCGAACTCCTACGAGCAGTACTTC.

The chain is built from TRBV4-1 and TRBJ2-5; a weak D match, TRBD2 (5 bases). Trimming cost V 4 bases and J 1 base, with 10 bases left between them. Germline CDR1 is MGHRA and CDR2 is YSYEKL. The CDR3 spans 14 residues. CDR3 in DNA: TGCGCCAGCAGCCGGCTTGGACTCCAAGAGACCCAGTACTTC. It is translated as CASSRLGLQETQYF.

J is TRBJ1-5 and V is TRBV19; D is perhaps TRBD1 (5 bases). CDR1 is LNHDA, CDR2 SQIVND, per germline (reference sequence). Trimming took 3 bases from V and 7 from J, leaving 19 bases between them. CDR3 size: 16 residues. The CDR3 coding sequence is TGTGCCAGTAGTATCCCCTCCGACAGTTTCGGCCAGCCCCAGCATTTT. Amino acid sequence: CASSIPSDSFGQPQHF.

J is TRBJ1-4 and V is TRBV28; possibly TRBD1 for D (5 bases). In germline, CDR1 is MDHEN, CDR2 SYDVKM. This CDR3 has 12 amino acids. V lost 6 bases, J lost 5 bases, and 7 bases lay in between. The CDR3 region has the DNA TGTGCCAGCAGCAGGGTAAATGAAAAACTGTTTTTT. It codes for CASSRVNEKLFF.

V and J are TRBV7-9 and TRBJ2-1; 11 bases map to TRBD2. In germline, CDR1 is SEHNR, CDR2 FQNEAQ (reference sequence). V lost 6 bases, J lost 10 bases, and 5 bases stayed unmatched. This CDR3 has 13 amino acids. CDR3 DNA: TGTGCCAGCAGTTACGTAGCGGGAGGGGAGCAGTTCTTC. It is translated as CASSYVAGGEQFF.

This clone was observed a handful of times. The V and J genes are TRBV30 and TRBJ2-5, with D perhaps TRBD2 (6 bases). Germline CDR1 and CDR2: GTSNPN and SVGIG (reference sequence). With 2 bases removed from V and 2 bases from J, the gap between germline ends came to 9 bases. The CDR3 has 13 residues. CDR3 DNA sequence: TGTGCCTGGAGTCCAGGGACTCAAGAGACCCAGTACTTC. It codes for CAWSPGTQETQYF.

Worth noting for this clone: Just one base apart from a much larger clone, this may be a read error. This chain connects TRBV11-1 to TRBJ2-7, with D unresolved. This CDR3 has 11 amino acids. V was shortened by 0 bases and J by 6 bases, with 3 bases between the two germline ends. Germline V lookup: CDR1 SGHAT, CDR2 FQDESV (reference sequence). The CDR3 DNA follows: TGTGCCAGCAGCTTAGCCTCCGAGCAGTACTTC. Amino acid sequence: CASSLASEQYF.

The sample holds one count of this clone. The rearrangement joins TRBV10-3 to TRBJ2-1, with D perhaps matching TRBD1 (6 bases). Germline V gene lookup returns CDR1 ENHRY and CDR2 SYGVKD. The CDR3 is 14 amino acids. Deletions cut 6 bases from V and 4 bases from J, with 13 bases between. The CDR3, as DNA: TGTGCCATCAGCATGCGACAGGATTACAATGAGCAGTTCTTC. This sequence encodes CAISMRQDYNEQFF.